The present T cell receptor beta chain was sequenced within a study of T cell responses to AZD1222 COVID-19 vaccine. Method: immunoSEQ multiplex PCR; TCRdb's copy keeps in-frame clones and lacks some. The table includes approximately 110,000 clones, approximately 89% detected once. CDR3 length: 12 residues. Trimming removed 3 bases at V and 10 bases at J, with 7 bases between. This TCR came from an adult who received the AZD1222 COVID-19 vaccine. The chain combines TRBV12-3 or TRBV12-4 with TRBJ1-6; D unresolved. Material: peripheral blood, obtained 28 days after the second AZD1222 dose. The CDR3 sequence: CASSFGGSPLHF. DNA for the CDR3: TGTGCCAGCAGTTTCGGTGGGTCACCCCTCCACTTT.